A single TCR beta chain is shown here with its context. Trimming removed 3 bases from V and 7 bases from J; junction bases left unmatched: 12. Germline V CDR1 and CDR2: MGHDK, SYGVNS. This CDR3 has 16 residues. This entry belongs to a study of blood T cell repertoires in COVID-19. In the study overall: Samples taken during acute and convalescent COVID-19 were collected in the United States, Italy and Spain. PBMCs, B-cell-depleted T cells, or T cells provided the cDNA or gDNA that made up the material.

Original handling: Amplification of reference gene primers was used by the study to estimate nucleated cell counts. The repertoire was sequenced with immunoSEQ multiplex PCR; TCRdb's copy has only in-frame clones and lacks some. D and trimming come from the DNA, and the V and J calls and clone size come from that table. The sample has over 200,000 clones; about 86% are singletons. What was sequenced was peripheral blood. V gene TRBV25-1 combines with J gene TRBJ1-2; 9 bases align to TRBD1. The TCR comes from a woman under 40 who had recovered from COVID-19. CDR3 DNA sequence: TGTGCCAGCAGTGACCATCCTACAGGGGGCGGTTTTGGCTACACCTTC. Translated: CASSDHPTGGGFGYTF.